This T cell receptor (beta chain) originates from a study of T cells in Graves' hyperthyroidism and ophthalmopathy. TCR beta CDR3 regions were amplified from RNA transcripts. The HTBI primer set served for first-round RT-PCR of the TCR CDR3. TCRdb analysed the multiplex PCR reads with MiXCR anew, one entry per CDR3 protein. The repertoire holds approximately 630,000 distinct CDR3 sequences, 15% to 20% seen once, with less than 4.5% in the top ten. This clonotype has more than one count but fewer than ten. With 3 bases removed from V and 5 bases from J, the gap between germline ends came to 17 bases. The CDR3 sequence is 15 residues long. Germline V gives CDR1 KGHSH, CDR2 LQKENI.

The clonotype comes from a woman between 25 and 40 years old with Graves' hyperthyroidism. The chain recombines TRBV18 with TRBJ2-7; a possible D gene is TRBD1 (6 bases). Sequencing was performed on blood. The CDR3 DNA follows: TGTGCCAGCTCACCGAACTCCGGGACACAGGACGAGCAGTACTTC. Amino acid sequence: CASSPNSGTQDEQYF.